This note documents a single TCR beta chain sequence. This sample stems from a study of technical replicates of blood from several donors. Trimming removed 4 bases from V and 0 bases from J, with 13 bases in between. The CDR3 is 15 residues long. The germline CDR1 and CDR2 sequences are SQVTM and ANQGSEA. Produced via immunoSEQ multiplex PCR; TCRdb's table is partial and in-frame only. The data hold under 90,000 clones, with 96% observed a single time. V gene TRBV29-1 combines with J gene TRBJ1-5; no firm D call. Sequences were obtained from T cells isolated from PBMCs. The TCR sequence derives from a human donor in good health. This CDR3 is CSVALAVSSNQPQHF. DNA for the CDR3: TGCAGCGTTGCTCTGGCTGTATCTAGCAATCAGCCCCAGCATTTT.